Shown below are 10 T cell receptor beta chains from a single sample sequenced in a study of blood T cell repertoires in COVID-19. Assay used: immunoSEQ multiplex PCR; TCRdb lists only in-frame clones, some missing. The sample comprises about 42,000 clones, 80% to 90% of which are singletons, and approximately 10% rests with the top ten. Material: peripheral blood. All receptors derive from a man in his thirties or forties with active or convalescent COVID-19.

The CDR3 spells CASSEARSGSYNEQFF. The CDR3 DNA reads as TGTGCCAGCAGTGAAGCCCGGTCGGGCTCCTACAATGAGCAGTTCTTC. This sequence joins TRBV6-1 and TRBJ2-1; D gene unclear. V was clipped by 0 bases and J by 0 bases, with 9 bases between them. Looked up from germline, CDR1 is MNHNS and CDR2 is SASEGT. The CDR3 sequence is 16 residues long.

The chain is built from TRBV7-3 and TRBJ1-1; maybe TRBD1 (5 bases). The CDR3 spans 15 residues. Germline V gene data show CDR1 as SGHTA and CDR2 as FQGTGA. V lost 2 bases and J 3 bases, leaving 13 bases between the germline ends. The CDR3 DNA is TGTGCCAGCAGCTTAGGTCCGCGGGGGGACACTGAAGCTTTCTTT. Translation: CASSLGPRGDTEAFF.

This clone was seen a handful of times. The chain combines TRBV30 with TRBJ2-1, with D possibly TRBD1 on 6 matching bases. V was trimmed by 7 bases and J by 4 bases, leaving 23 bases between them. CDR3 length: 16 amino acids. Per germline, CDR1 GTSNPN and CDR2 SVGIG (reference sequence). The CDR3 region has the DNA TGTGCCTTGGTTCGTTCAGGGGCTGTCATTTACAATGAGCAGTTCTTC. This translates into CALVRSGAVIYNEQFF. The variable domain in full, completed from reference TRBV30 and TRBJ2-1, reads SQTIHQWPATLVQPVGSPLSLECTVEGTSNPNLYWYRQAAGRGLQLLFYSVGIGQISSEVPQNLSASRPQDRQFILSSKKLLLSDSGFYLCALVRSGAVIYNEQFFGPGTRLTVL.

The V gene is TRBV6-6, the J gene TRBJ2-7; D gene ambiguous. Looked up from germline, CDR1 is MNHNY and CDR2 is SVGAGI (reference sequence). The CDR3 runs to 12 residues. Trimming cost V 3 bases and J 5 bases, with 8 bases left between them. The CDR3 spells CASSYGRDEQYV. The CDR3 region has the DNA TGTGCCAGCAGTTATGGGCGAGACGAGCAGTACGTC.

V is TRBV14 and J is TRBJ2-5; D remains unclear. Germline values: CDR1 SGHDN, CDR2 FVKESK. The CDR3 runs to 14 residues. V gave up 3 bases and J gave up 4 bases, with 12 bases separating them. DNA for the CDR3: TGTGCCAGCAGCCAGCGCCCCGCTCCAGAGACCCAGTACTTC. It translates to CASSQRPAPETQYF.

This chain joins TRBV5-1 and TRBJ2-1; 9 bases align to TRBD1. The CDR3 length is 15 residues. The V gene's germline CDR1 is SGHRS and CDR2 YFSETQ. V lost 4 bases, J lost 1 base, and 3 bases stayed unmatched. The chain's CDR3 is CASSQTGGSYNEQFF. CDR3 nucleotide sequence: TGCGCCAGCAGCCAGACAGGGGGATCCTACAATGAGCAGTTCTTC.

DNA of the CDR3: TGCGCCAGCAGCTTGGGGTTTAGCGGGAGGGCCAGGGGCAATGAGCAGTTCTTC. It is translated as CASSLGFSGRARGNEQFF. This rearrangement joins TRBV5-1 to TRBJ2-1; 11 bases agree with TRBD2. This CDR3 comprises 18 residues. The germline gives CDR1 SGHRS, CDR2 YFSETQ. V shed 0 bases and J 6 bases; nucleotides not matched to a gene: 11.

The chain carries TRBV4-1 and TRBJ2-7; 10 nucleotides line up with TRBD2. Germline V gives CDR1 MGHRA, CDR2 YSYEKL. The junction had 6 bases not matched to a gene; V was cut back by 0 bases and J by 4 bases. The CDR3 has 16 amino acids. The CDR3 DNA reads TGCGCCAGCAGCCAAGAATGGGCTAGCGGGGGTTACGAGCAGTACTTC. It is translated as CASSQEWASGGYEQYF.

The rearrangement links TRBV5-6 to TRBJ2-3; maybe TRBD2 (5 bases). CDR1 is SGHDT, CDR2 YYEEEE, per germline. With 4 bases removed from V and 0 bases from J, the gap between germline ends came to 12 bases. CDR3 size: 15 residues. CDR3 in DNA: TGTGCCAGCAGCCCTGCGGCGGGTAGCACAGATACGCAGTATTTT. Protein product: CASSPAAGSTDTQYF.

This sequence joins TRBV6-5 and TRBJ2-3, with D perhaps TRBD2 (6 bases). Germline V CDR1 and CDR2: MNHEY, SVGAGI. Trimming cost V 5 bases and J 0 bases, with 9 bases left between them. This CDR3 is built from 14 residues. The CDR3 loop is CASSLASSTDTQYF. The DNA for the CDR3 is TGTGCCAGCAGTCTAGCGTCTAGCACAGATACGCAGTATTTT.